This TCR beta chain was observed in a study of blood T cell repertoires in COVID-19. How the authors handled the data: The authors estimated nucleated cell counts from reference gene primer amplification. The repertoire was sequenced with immunoSEQ multiplex PCR; TCRdb's copy has only in-frame clones and lacks some. The V and J calls and clone size come from that table; D and trimming were worked out from the DNA. The data contain approximately 97,000 clones, approximately 86% of them singletons. The TCR originated in a man in his fifties or sixties with active or convalescent COVID-19. The sample comprised peripheral blood.

The CDR3 sequence is CASSVGTSLQTQYF. DNA for the CDR3: TGTGCCAGCAGCGTAGGGACTAGCCTTCAGACCCAGTACTTC. This sequence joins TRBV9 and TRBJ2-5, with 8 bases lining up with TRBD2. With 0 bases clipped from V and 6 bases from J, the junction kept 4 bases outside the gene matches. Germline values: CDR1 SGDLS, CDR2 YYNGEE. The CDR3 is 14 amino acids.